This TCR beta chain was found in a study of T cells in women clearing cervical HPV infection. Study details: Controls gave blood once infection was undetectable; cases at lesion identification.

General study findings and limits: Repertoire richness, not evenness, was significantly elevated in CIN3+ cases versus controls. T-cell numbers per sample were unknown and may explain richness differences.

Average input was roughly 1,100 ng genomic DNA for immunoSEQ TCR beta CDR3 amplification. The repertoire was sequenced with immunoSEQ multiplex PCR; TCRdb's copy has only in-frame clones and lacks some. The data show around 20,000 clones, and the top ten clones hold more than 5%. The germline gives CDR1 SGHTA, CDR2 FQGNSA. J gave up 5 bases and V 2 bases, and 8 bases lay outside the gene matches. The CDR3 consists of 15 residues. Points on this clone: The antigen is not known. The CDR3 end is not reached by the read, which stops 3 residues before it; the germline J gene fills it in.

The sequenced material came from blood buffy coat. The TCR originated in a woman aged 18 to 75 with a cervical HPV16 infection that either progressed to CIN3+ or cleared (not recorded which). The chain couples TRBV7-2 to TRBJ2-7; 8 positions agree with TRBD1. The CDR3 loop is CASSLPRTGKDEQYF. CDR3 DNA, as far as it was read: TGTGCCAGCAGCTTACCTCGGACAGGGAAGGACGAG.